The clone carrying this TCR beta chain was recorded a few times. As yet, its antigen is unknown. Sequenced by immunoSEQ multiplex PCR; TCRdb stores in-frame clones only, minus some. The sample lists over 20,000 clones; roughly 70% were seen once. The sample comes from a study of PD-1 blockade in classical Hodgkin lymphoma. General study points: The authors have not defined what causes the repertoire differences, possibly disease activity or prior therapy.

The CDR3 covers 15 residues. V shed 5 bases, J shed 0 bases, and the junction held 2 bases outside the gene matches. The germline gives CDR1 SGHAT, CDR2 FQDESV (reference sequence). Every one of the patients relapsed after autologous stem cell transplantation (brentuximab vedotin exposure was variable). The gene calls are TRBV11-1 and TRBJ1-1; TRBD1 matches at 11 bases. The TCR sequence derives from a human donor with classical Hodgkin lymphoma. The input for sequencing was peripheral blood mononuclear cells (PBMCs), taken at baseline. The CDR3 reads CASSAGQGVNTEAFF. CDR3 bases: TGTGCCAGCAGCGCGGGACAGGGGGTGAACACTGAAGCTTTCTTT.